The T cell receptor (beta chain) under discussion was sequenced for a study of shared clonotypes between healthy human individuals. Study observations and caveats: Some naive CD4 clonotypes, roughly 4.5%, turned up in common across several donors.

Trimming shortened V by 5 bases and J by 9 bases, and 20 bases separated the two germline ends. This CDR3 spans 14 amino acids. Germline values: CDR1 SGHVS, CDR2 FNYEAQ. On this clone: Antigen: not known.

Sequenced by immunoSEQ multiplex PCR; TCRdb stores in-frame clones only, minus some. This table holds over a million clones, roughly 96% found once. The chain joins TRBV7-6 to TRBJ2-7; D is uncertain. The sample was naive CD4+ T cells sorted from blood. Sample subset: CD45RA+ positively selected. This receptor was identified in a young man in good health. The DNA of the CDR3 is TGTGCCAGCAGCCCCGAAGGCGGTGAAGACGCGCAGTACTTC. It translates to CASSPEGGEDAQYF.